This record looks at one T cell receptor beta chain sequence and its context. The source of the sample is a study of blood T cell repertoires in COVID-19. Between the trimmed V and J ends, which lost 4 bases and 6 bases, there was a span of 24 bases. The CDR3 totals 18 residues. Germline CDR1 reads MNHEY; CDR2 reads SVGEGT. Sequencing was performed with immunoSEQ multiplex PCR; in TCRdb, only in-frame clones are kept and a portion is missing. Of approximately 300,000 clones in the sample, nearly 90% were seen once. The chain recombines TRBV6-2 or TRBV6-3 with TRBJ1-4; D may be TRBD1 (6 bases). The clonotype comes from a woman aged 30 to 39 with COVID-19, enrolled during active disease. The sequenced sample was peripheral blood. The CDR3 region is CASSSKTLYTGIDEKLFF. The CDR3 DNA reads TGTGCCAGCAGTTCGAAAACTCTATATACAGGGATTGATGAAAAACTGTTTTTT.